One T cell receptor beta chain is described in this entry. The time point was: pretreatment peripheral blood. Samples were collected from each patient before treatment and during treatment. Each patient gave between 1 and 8 of them in total. The data derive from a study of PD-L1 blockade in urothelial cancer. Looking at the study overall: Blood analysis was done at 3 weeks (second dose) and 6 weeks after treatment began.

The CDR3 is made up of 19 amino acids. Trimming cost V 4 bases and J 0 bases; bases outside gene matches: 13. The protocol was immunoSEQ multiplex PCR, while the TCRdb copy is restricted to in-frame clones and leaves out a portion. The sample includes some 120,000 clones, approximately 84% seen only once; the top ten take 2.5% to 4%. This sequence originates from a man aged 45 to 65 with urothelial cancer. The chain joins TRBV5-3 to TRBJ2-7, with TRBD2 identical over 13 bases. TRBV5-3 is classed as an ORF, of uncertain function. The sample was PBMCs, taken around atezolizumab (anti-PD-L1) treatment. The CDR3 DNA reads TGTGCCAGAAGCGGGATAAGGACTAGCGGGAGTTCCAACTCCTACGAGCAGTACTTC. This codes for CARSGIRTSGSSNSYEQYF.